One and the same sample provided the 29 T cell receptor beta chains below, sequenced in a study of high-grade serous ovarian cancer treatment subgroups. Tumor samples were taken before definitive surgery or chemotherapy. Measured with immunoSEQ multiplex PCR; TCRdb has only the in-frame clones, and not every one. Of 7,000 or so clones detected, around 79% appear once; the ten largest clones hold about 5%. The material sequenced was tumor tissue. These receptors all come from a human donor with high-grade serous ovarian cancer.

The chain joins TRBV6-6 to TRBJ2-7; D might be TRBD1 (5 bases). The CDR3 sequence is 12 residues long. CDR1 is MNHNY and CDR2 is SVGAGI in the germline V gene (reference sequence). V shed 6 bases and J shed 5 bases, with 11 bases lying between them. The CDR3, as DNA: TGTGCCAGCAGGACAGAGGTCCACGAGCAGTACTTC. Translation: CASRTEVHEQYF.

By proportion, this clone is large. The chain recombines TRBV30 with TRBJ1-5; D perhaps matches TRBD1 (6 bases). V was trimmed by 3 bases and J by 7 bases, leaving 16 bases between them. CDR1 is GTSNPN, CDR2 SVGIG, per germline (reference sequence). CDR3 length equals 14 residues. The DNA of the CDR3 is TGTGCCTGGAGGGCCAGCAGGGGTTGCCAGCCCCAGCATTTT. It translates to CAWRASRGCQPQHF.

The V and J genes are TRBV6-4 and TRBJ2-3; D remains ambiguous. V lost 9 bases and J lost 0, with 10 bases in between. Germline V lookup: CDR1 MRHNA, CDR2 SNTAGT. This CDR3 region has 13 residues. The CDR3 bases are TGTGCCAGTTCGGTCGGTAGCACAGATACGCAGTATTTT. It yields the protein CASSVGSTDTQYF.

The genes are TRBV7-2 and TRBJ1-5, with a tentative D call TRBD1 (6 bases). CDR1 and CDR2 from the germline V gene are SGHTA and FQGNSA. The CDR3 sequence is 14 residues long. V was clipped by 4 bases and J by 2 bases, with 9 bases between them. The CDR3 coding sequence is TGTGCCAGCAGCTCACAGGGAGGCAATCAGCCCCAGCATTTT. This sequence encodes CASSSQGGNQPQHF. Variable domain in full (rest from reference TRBV7-2 and TRBJ1-5): GAGVSQSPSNKVTEKGKDVELRCDPISGHTALYWYRQSLGQGLEFLIYFQGNSAPDKSGLPSDRFSAERTGGSVSTLTIQRTQQEDSAVYLCASSSQGGNQPQHFGDGTRLSIL.

The chain employs TRBV9 and TRBJ2-2; TRBD1 matches at 7 bases. Germline CDR1 SGDLS, CDR2 YYNGEE. Unmatched junction bases numbered 6, after V lost 4 bases and J lost 0 bases. The CDR3 runs to 16 residues. The CDR3 DNA reads as TGTGCCAGCAGCCCGACGGACAGGACGAACACCGGGGAGCTGTTTTTT. This sequence encodes CASSPTDRTNTGELFF.

This clone was recorded a few times. The chain employs TRBV29-1 and TRBJ1-1, with D hard to call. Germline CDR1 reads SQVTM; CDR2 reads ANQGSEA. The V end was cut by 5 bases, the J end by 4 bases, with 11 bases between. The CDR3 consists of 12 residues. The DNA for the CDR3 is TGCAGCGTTACGGATAGGAGCACTGAAGCTTTCTTT. Encoded protein: CSVTDRSTEAFF.

The sample holds a few counts of this clone. This sequence joins TRBV11-3 and TRBJ2-7; D is unclear. V dropped 3 bases and J dropped 6 bases, with 3 bases sitting between them. Germline V gives CDR1 SGHNT, CDR2 YENEEA. The CDR3 length is 10 residues. The CDR3 DNA follows: TGTGCCAGCAGCTTCCGCGAGCAGTACTTC. Translated: CASSFREQYF.

The chain couples TRBV7-8 to TRBJ2-7, with 12 bases aligning to TRBD2. The J segment lost 4 bases and the V segment lost 5 bases, leaving 9 bases of the junction unmatched. This CDR3 spans 16 amino acids. From germline, CDR1 is SGHVS and CDR2 FQNEAQ. CDR3 in amino acids: CASSMTRGLAGYEQYF. DNA of the CDR3: TGTGCCAGCAGCATGACCCGAGGACTAGCGGGATACGAGCAGTACTTC. Drawing the rest from reference TRBV7-8 and TRBJ2-7, the complete variable domain is GAGVSQSPRYKVAKRGQDVALRCDPISGHVSLFWYQQALGQGPEFLTYFQNEAQLDKSGLPSDRFFAERPEGSVSTLKIQRTQQEDSAVYLCASSMTRGLAGYEQYFGPGTRLTVT.

The rearrangement joins TRBV4-2 to TRBJ1-1, with a possible D match to TRBD1 (5 bases). Per germline, CDR1 LGHNA and CDR2 YNFKEQ. CDR3 size: 16 residues. V lost 0 bases and J lost 4, with 15 bases in between. The CDR3 region is CASSQDWGSRTTEAFF. Written as DNA, the CDR3 is TGTGCCAGCAGCCAAGATTGGGGCAGTAGGACCACTGAAGCTTTCTTT.

The rearrangement joins TRBV5-1 to TRBJ2-7, with 9 bases identical to TRBD1. V trimming: 4 bases; J trimming: 4 bases; junction bases outside the gene matches: 9. In germline, CDR1 is SGHRS, CDR2 YFSETQ. The CDR3 totals 15 residues. This chain's CDR3 is CASSPRADRGYEQYF. As DNA, the CDR3 is TGCGCCAGCAGCCCTCGCGCGGACAGGGGTTACGAGCAGTACTTC.

This clone ranks as large. The same CDR3 arises from other DNA sequences in this sample as well. The chain employs TRBV29-1 and TRBJ1-1; maybe TRBD1 (6 bases). This CDR3 is built from 13 residues. V was pared by 4 bases and J by 2 bases, with 11 bases between. In germline, CDR1 is SQVTM, CDR2 ANQGSEA. CDR3 sequence reads: CSVGQGRNTEAFF. CDR3 sequence (DNA): TGCAGCGTTGGTCAGGGGCGCAACACTGAAGCTTTCTTT.

V and J are TRBV7-9 and TRBJ1-6, with D hard to call. Germline V gives CDR1 SEHNR, CDR2 FQNEAQ (reference sequence). V lost 6 bases to trimming and J lost 8 bases, with 17 bases between them. The CDR3 loop spans 15 amino acids. Here the CDR3 DNA reads TGTGCCAGCAGTAACGGGGAAGCGCCATATTCACCCCTCCACTTT. Protein: CASSNGEAPYSPLHF.

This chain links TRBV4-1 with TRBJ1-6; 10 bases match TRBD1. Germline V CDR1 and CDR2: MGHRA, YSYEKL. The junction had 11 bases not matched to a gene; V was cut back by 1 base and J by 11 bases. CDR3 length: 17 residues. The CDR3 spells CASSQGSLVGQGTPLHF. The DNA of the CDR3 is TGCGCCAGCAGCCAAGGGAGTTTGGTGGGACAGGGGACACCCCTCCACTTT.

The chain is built from TRBV11-2 and TRBJ1-1; tentative D call: TRBD1 (6 bases). Germline assignment: CDR1 SGHAT and CDR2 FQNNGV. The CDR3 runs to 15 residues. Trimming removed 3 bases from V and 0 bases from J, with 11 bases in between. The CDR3 protein is CASSLERGVNTEAFF. In DNA, the CDR3 is TGTGCCAGCAGCTTGGAAAGGGGGGTGAACACTGAAGCTTTCTTT. Combining the CDR3 with reference TRBV11-2 and TRBJ1-1 gives the whole variable domain EAGVAQSPRYKIIEKRQSVAFWCNPISGHATLYWYQQILGQGPKLLIQFQNNGVVDDSQLPKDRFSAERLKGVDSTLKIQPAKLEDSAVYLCASSLERGVNTEAFFGQGTRLTVV.

The chain links TRBV7-2 to TRBJ1-6, with 8 bases fitting TRBD1. Germline CDR1 SGHTA, CDR2 FQGNSA. Losses at the gene ends were 3 bases for V and 5 bases for J; bases not matched to a gene: 6. This CDR3 region has 16 residues. The CDR3 here is CASSLDRVTNNSPLHF. CDR3 bases: TGTGCCAGCAGCTTGGACAGGGTTACGAATAATTCACCCCTCCACTTT.

The chain carries TRBV18 and TRBJ2-5, with TRBD1 identical over 8 bases. This CDR3 spans 16 amino acids. Per the germline V gene, CDR1 is KGHSH and CDR2 is LQKENI. V shed 1 base and J 2 bases; nucleotides not matched to a gene: 6. In DNA form, the CDR3 reads TGTGCCAGCTCACCACGACAGGGGAGAGGTCAAGAGACCCAGTACTTC. Protein: CASSPRQGRGQETQYF.

V usage is TRBV5-1 and J usage is TRBJ2-2; D unresolved. The germline gives CDR1 SGHRS, CDR2 YFSETQ. The length of the CDR3 is 16 residues. V was shortened by 0 bases and J by 2 bases, with 11 bases between the two germline ends. CDR3 bases: TGCGCCAGCAGCTTGGCCTCCTTATCAAACACCGGGGAGCTGTTTTTT. Translating gives CASSLASLSNTGELFF.

V usage is TRBV6-1 and J usage is TRBJ2-7; 14 bases align to TRBD2. There are 17 residues in the CDR3. Germline trimming cut 4 bases from V and 0 bases from J; bases unmatched to any gene: 5. Germline loops: CDR1 MNHNS, CDR2 SASEGT. CDR3 sequence: CASSGGTSGGSSYEQYF. The CDR3 bases are TGTGCCAGCAGTGGTGGGACTAGCGGGGGATCCTCCTACGAGCAGTACTTC.

The rearrangement uses TRBV27 and TRBJ2-1, with 7 bases matching TRBD1. The CDR3 is made up of 14 amino acids. The junction had 3 bases not matched to a gene; V was cut back by 4 bases and J by 3 bases. Germline V gives CDR1 MNHEY, CDR2 SMNVEV (reference sequence). CDR3 amino acids: CASSYGTVYNEQFF. The CDR3 bases are TGTGCCAGCAGTTACGGGACAGTCTACAATGAGCAGTTCTTC.

The rearrangement links TRBV7-9 to TRBJ2-1, with D hard to call. There are 14 residues in the CDR3. CDR1 is SEHNR and CDR2 is FQNEAQ in the germline V gene (reference sequence). Between the trimmed V and J ends, which lost 2 bases and 2 bases, there was a span of 7 bases. The CDR3 region is CASSLRDPYNEQFF. In DNA, the CDR3 is TGTGCCAGCAGCTTAAGGGATCCCTACAATGAGCAGTTCTTC.

The sample holds one count of this clone. The chain couples TRBV7-2 to TRBJ2-2; TRBD1 or TRBD2 may be the D gene (6 bases each). The CDR3 runs to 16 residues. In germline, CDR1 is SGHTA, CDR2 FQGNSA. V was clipped by 5 bases and J by 4 bases, with 17 bases between them. CDR3 sequence: CASSPAGGRSTGELFF. The CDR3 nucleotides read TGTGCCAGCAGCCCAGCCGGGGGCCGAAGCACCGGGGAGCTGTTTTTT.

J is TRBJ1-3 and V is TRBV19; a weak D match, TRBD1 (5 bases). The CDR3 sequence is 15 residues long. CDR1 and CDR2 (germline): LNHDA, SQIVND (reference sequence). The V gene lost 5 bases and the J gene lost 0 bases, with 11 bases spanning the gap. The CDR3 region is CASSRDGTSGNTIYF. The CDR3, as DNA: TGTGCCAGTAGTCGGGACGGGACCTCTGGAAACACCATATATTTT.

This chain links TRBV11-2 with TRBJ2-7; 8 bases match TRBD1. The CDR3 covers 14 residues. The ends lost 1 base at V and 4 bases at J; junction bases unmatched: 3. The V gene's germline CDR1 is SGHAT and CDR2 FQNNGV. CDR3 DNA sequence: TGTGCCAGCAGCTTAGGGACAGGGATTTACGAGCAGTACTTC. This codes for CASSLGTGIYEQYF.

The chain links TRBV7-6 to TRBJ2-5; D remains unclear. CDR1 and CDR2 (germline): SGHVS, FNYEAQ. V lost 0 bases and J 5 bases, leaving 1 base between the germline ends. The CDR3 length is 11 residues. The CDR3 loop is CASSLAETQYF. The CDR3 DNA reads TGTGCCAGCAGCTTAGCGGAGACCCAGTACTTC.

The chain links TRBV6-6 to TRBJ2-7; 9 nucleotides agree with TRBD1. The CDR3 is 14 amino acids. The germline V gene has CDR1 MNHNY and CDR2 SVGAGI (reference sequence). Trimming at V came to 6 bases and at J to 6 bases, leaving 9 bases not matched to a gene. The CDR3 spells CASRSTGGAGEQYF. DNA of the CDR3: TGTGCCAGCAGGTCAACAGGGGGCGCGGGCGAGCAGTACTTC.

In its sample, this clone was seen a few times. Its ends do not fully match the called genes, so a read error is possible. This sequence joins TRBV18 and TRBJ1-2; a weak D match, TRBD1 (6 bases). Germline CDR1 is KGHSH and CDR2 is LQKENI. The CDR3 covers 14 residues. CDR3 DNA sequence: TGTGCCAGCTCCCCACCCAGGGGCGACTATGGCTACACCTTC. Translated, it gives CASSPPRGDYGYTF.

This chain connects TRBV7-6 to TRBJ2-5; D uncertain. The ends were cut back, 7 bases at V and 4 bases at J, with 13 bases in the middle. The CDR3 covers 13 residues. The germline gives CDR1 SGHVS, CDR2 FNYEAQ. The CDR3 protein is CASTTLAPETQYF. The CDR3 DNA reads as TGTGCCAGCACCACCCTGGCCCCAGAGACCCAGTACTTC.

This chain joins TRBV6-5 and TRBJ2-7; D gene ambiguous. Per germline, CDR1 MNHEY and CDR2 SVGAGI. The CDR3 has 14 amino acids. The ends were cut back, 0 bases at V and 2 bases at J, with 8 bases in the middle. The CDR3 DNA reads as TGTGCCAGCAGTTACTCCGGCGGTACCTACGAGCAGTACTTC. This sequence encodes CASSYSGGTYEQYF.

The V gene is TRBV10-3, the J gene TRBJ2-7; tentatively, D is TRBD1 (6 bases). V was clipped by 5 bases and J by 5 bases, with 13 bases between them. The CDR3 covers 13 residues. The V gene's germline CDR1 is ENHRY and CDR2 SYGVKD. CDR3 in amino acids: CAISKKGVHEQYF. CDR3 coding DNA: TGTGCCATCAGTAAAAAGGGGGTCCACGAGCAGTACTTC.